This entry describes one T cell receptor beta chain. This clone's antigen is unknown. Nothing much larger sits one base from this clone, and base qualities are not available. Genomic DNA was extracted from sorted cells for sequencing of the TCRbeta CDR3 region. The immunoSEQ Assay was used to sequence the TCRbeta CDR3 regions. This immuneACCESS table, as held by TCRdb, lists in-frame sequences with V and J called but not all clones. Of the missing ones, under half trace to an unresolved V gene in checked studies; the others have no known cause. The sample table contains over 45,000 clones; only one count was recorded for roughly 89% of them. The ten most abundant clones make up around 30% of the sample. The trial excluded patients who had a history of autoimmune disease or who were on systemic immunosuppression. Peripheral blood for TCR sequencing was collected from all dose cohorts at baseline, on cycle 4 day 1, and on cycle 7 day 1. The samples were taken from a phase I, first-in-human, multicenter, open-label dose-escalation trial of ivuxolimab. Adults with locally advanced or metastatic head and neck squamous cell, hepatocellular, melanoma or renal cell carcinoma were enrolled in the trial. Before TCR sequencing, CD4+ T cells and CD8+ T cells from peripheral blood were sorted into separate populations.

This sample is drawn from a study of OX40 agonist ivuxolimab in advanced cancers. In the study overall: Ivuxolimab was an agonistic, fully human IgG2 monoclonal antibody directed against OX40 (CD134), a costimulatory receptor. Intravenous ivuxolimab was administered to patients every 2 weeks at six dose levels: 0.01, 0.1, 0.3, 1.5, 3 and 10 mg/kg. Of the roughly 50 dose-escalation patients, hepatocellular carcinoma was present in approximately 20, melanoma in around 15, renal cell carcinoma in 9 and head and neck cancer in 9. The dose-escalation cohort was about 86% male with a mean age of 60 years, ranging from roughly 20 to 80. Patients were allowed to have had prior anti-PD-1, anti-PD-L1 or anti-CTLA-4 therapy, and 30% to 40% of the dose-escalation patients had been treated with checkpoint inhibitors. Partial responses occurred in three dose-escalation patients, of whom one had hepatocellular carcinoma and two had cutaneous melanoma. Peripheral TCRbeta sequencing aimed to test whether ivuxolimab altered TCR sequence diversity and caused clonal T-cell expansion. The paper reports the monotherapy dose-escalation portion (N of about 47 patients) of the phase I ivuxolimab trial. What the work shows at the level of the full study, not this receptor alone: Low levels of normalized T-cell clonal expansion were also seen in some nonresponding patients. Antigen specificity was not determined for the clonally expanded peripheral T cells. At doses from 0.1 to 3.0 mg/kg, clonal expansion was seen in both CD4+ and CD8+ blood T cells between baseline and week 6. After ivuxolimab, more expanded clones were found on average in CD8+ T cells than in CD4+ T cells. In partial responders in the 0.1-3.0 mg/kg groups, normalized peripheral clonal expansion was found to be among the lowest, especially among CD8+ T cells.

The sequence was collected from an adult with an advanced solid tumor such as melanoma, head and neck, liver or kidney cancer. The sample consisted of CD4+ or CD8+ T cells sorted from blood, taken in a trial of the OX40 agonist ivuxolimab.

CDR3 sequence: CAWSEVREPEVKLFF. The DNA sequence is given as TGTGCCTGGAGTGAGGTAAGGGAACCAGAAGTAAAACTGTTTTTT. Recombination joined TRBV30 with TRBJ1-4, with no confident D gene call. V is cut by 1 base and J by 10 bases, and the space between the germline ends is 19 bases. The CDR3, cysteine through phenylalanine, is 15 amino acids long. The CDR3 DNA has 45 bases and is translated from base 1. CDR1 and CDR2, looked up from the germline V gene (reference sequence), are GTSNPN and SVGIG.